Listed below are T cell receptor beta chains from one sample, sequenced in a study of T cells in Graves' hyperthyroidism and ophthalmopathy. TCRdb redid the calling of the multiplex PCR reads with MiXCR, one entry per CDR3 protein. Of approximately 570,000 distinct CDR3 sequences listed, nearly 20% are singletons. Sequences were obtained from blood. The receptors derive from a man between 40 and 49 years old with Graves' ophthalmopathy. The CDR3 runs from the conserved cysteine through the conserved F or W. D genes are given only for firm matches. Clone sizes are given selectively: once, few, many, or a class where the clone is expanded.

TRBJ2-3	TRBD2	NA	TRBV20-1	CSASQLAGGPGDTQYF	TGCAGTGCTAGCCAGCTAGCGGGGGGGCCGGGAGATACGCAGTATTTT
TRBJ2-7	TRBD1	NA	TRBV6-5	CASSYSRGRDGEQYF	TGTGCCAGCAGTTACTCGAGGGGGCGTGATGGCGAGCAGTACTTC
TRBJ2-3	NA	many	TRBV7-8	CASSLVRAGGAQYF	TGTGCCAGCAGCTTAGTACGGGCAGGGGGGGCGCAGTATTTT
TRBJ2-1	NA	NA	TRBV5-6	CASSKRDGTNEQFF	TGTGCCAGCAGCAAGAGGGACGGCACCAATGAGCAGTTCTTC
TRBJ1-6	NA	NA	TRBV12-3/TRBV12-4	CAIQTSGRSPLHF	TGTGCCATACAGACCTCGGGGAGGTCACCCCTCCACTTT
TRBJ2-7	TRBD1	few	TRBV6-1	CASSARGISYEQYF	TGTGCCAGCAGTGCCAGGGGGATTTCCTACGAGCAGTACTTC
TRBJ2-1	NA	NA	TRBV5-4	CASSLVRTDNEQFF	TGTGCCAGCAGCTTGGTTAGGACAGACAATGAGCAGTTCTTC
TRBJ2-1	TRBD2	many	TRBV18	CASSPPLAGGSYNEQFF	TGTGCCAGCTCACCCCCCCTAGCGGGGGGTTCCTACAATGAGCAGTTCTTC
TRBJ2-3	NA	NA	TRBV14	CASSRSTFSTDTQYF	TGTGCCAGCAGCAGATCTACTTTTTCCACAGATACGCAGTATTTT
TRBJ2-7	NA	NA	TRBV20-1	CSARDASGTYEQYF	TGCAGTGCTAGAGATGCTTCGGGGACTTACGAGCAGTACTTC
TRBJ2-5	NA	few	TRBV2	CASSGERGETQYF	TGTGCCAGCAGTGGGGAGAGGGGGGAGACCCAGTACTTC
TRBJ1-5	NA	NA	TRBV10-3	CAISEREGNQPQHF	TGTGCCATCAGTGAGAGAGAGGGCAATCAGCCCCAGCATTTT
TRBJ2-3	TRBD2	few	TRBV5-1	CASSLGLAGGKDTQYF	TGCGCCAGCAGCTTGGGACTAGCGGGAGGGAAAGATACGCAGTATTTT
TRBJ2-2	NA	many	TRBV7-8	CASSLAAPGGAGELFF	TGTGCCAGCAGCTTAGCCGCTCCAGGCGGTGCCGGGGAGCTGTTTTTT
TRBJ2-5	NA	NA	TRBV5-6	CASSWGGQTTPFETQYF	TGTGCCAGCAGCTGGGGGGGACAGACTACACCTTTTGAGACCCAGTACTTC
TRBJ2-7	NA	many	TRBV20-1	CSAIPQGYEQYF	TGCAGTGCTATCCCCCAGGGCTACGAGCAGTACTTC
TRBJ2-1	TRBD2	NA	TRBV6-1	CASSEAPLAGGNEQFF	TGTGCCAGCAGTGAAGCGCCTCTAGCGGGGGGGAATGAGCAGTTCTTC
TRBJ2-7	NA	NA	TRBV5-1	CASSPLPGGYEQYF	TGCGCCAGCAGCCCCCTGCCCGGGGGCTACGAGCAGTACTTC
TRBJ2-2	NA	NA	TRBV7-6	CASSLYPPAGANTGELFF	TGTGCCAGCAGCTTATATCCCCCCGCAGGGGCAAACACCGGGGAGCTGTTTTTT
TRBJ2-3	NA	NA	TRBV6-9	CASSYLGGRGDTQYF	TGTGCCAGCAGTTACTTGGGGGGGCGCGGAGATACGCAGTATTTT
TRBJ2-7	NA	many	TRBV20-1	CSAAGLQDEQYF	TGCAGTGCTGCGGGACTCCAGGACGAGCAGTACTTC
TRBJ1-1	TRBD1	few	TRBV10-2	CASRSDRGLTEAFF	TGCGCCAGCCGCTCGGACAGGGGGCTTACTGAAGCTTTCTTT
TRBJ2-7	NA	NA	TRBV5-4	CASSWGGQRREQYF	TGTGCCAGCAGCTGGGGAGGACAGCGGCGCGAGCAGTACTTC
TRBJ2-6	NA	few	TRBV13	CASSSVMGGANVLTF	TGTGCCAGCAGCTCAGTCATGGGAGGGGCCAACGTCCTGACTTTC
TRBJ1-1	NA	NA	TRBV7-2	CASSLARLRAFF	TGTGCCAGCAGCTTGGCCCGCCTGAGAGCTTTCTTT
TRBJ1-5	NA	NA	TRBV7-2	CASSLGGRLNQPQHF	TGTGCCAGCAGCTTGGGGGGCCGGTTGAATCAGCCCCAGCATTTT
TRBJ2-3	NA	few	TRBV19	CASKKTSRTDTQYF	TGTGCCAGTAAGAAAACTTCCCGCACAGATACGCAGTATTTT